This paragraph reports one TCR beta chain. Its antigen is undetermined. The data belong to a study of CD8 T cells in Susac syndrome. The CDR3 has 12 residues. Germline values: CDR1 SQVTM, CDR2 ANQGSEA. The V end was cut by 6 bases, the J end by 1 base, with 9 bases between. The study's findings and limits: The study conceded that relatively few individuals underwent its TCR sequencing and HLA analysis.

Random hexamers were used to reverse transcribe roughly 0.5 to 1 ug of RNA. A multiplex approach, immunoSEQ multiplex PCR, amplified TCR beta CDR3 across 54 Vbeta and 13 Jbeta. Using its own MiXCR run on the immunoSEQ multiplex PCR reads, TCRdb lists one record per CDR3 protein. The table shows about 90,000 distinct CDR3 sequences, with around 96% occurring only once. The specimen was CD8+ T cells from PBMCs. The receptor was isolated from a human donor with Susac syndrome. V gene TRBV29-1 combines with J gene TRBJ2-5; D is possibly TRBD1 (5 bases). The CDR3 nucleotides read TGCAGCGTCCGACAGCTCCAAGAGACCCAGTACTTC. It specifies CSVRQLQETQYF.